These T cell receptor beta chains were read from a single sample in a study of T-cell memory formation after mild COVID-19. TCRdb re-derived calls from the 5' RACE reads in MiXCR, one entry per CDR3 protein. The sample has about 620,000 distinct CDR3 sequences, under 20% seen once; the top ten hold more than 10%. The sequenced sample was PBMCs or a T cell subset sorted from them (not recorded which). The receptor source for this set is an adult woman who had mild COVID-19 (a few samples of this study predate the infection). Cell type and time point are not known. CDR3s include the opening cysteine and the closing phenylalanine or tryptophan. The order of the fields is D gene, CDR3 length, clone size, V gene, J gene, CDR3 DNA, CDR3 protein. The D gene is left open where the match is weak. Size is omitted from some rows. Given values are once, few, many or a class for expanded clones.

D gene: TRBD2; CDR3 length: 15; clone size: NA; V gene: TRBV4-3; J gene: TRBJ2-7; CDR3 DNA: TGCGCCAGCAGCCAATCTAGCGGGAGTCTGTACGAGCAGTACTTC; CDR3 protein: CASSQSSGSLYEQYF
D gene: TRBD1; CDR3 length: 14; clone size: many; V gene: TRBV19; J gene: TRBJ2-1; CDR3 DNA: TGTGCCACCTCTCGGGACAGCTCCTACAATGAGCAGTTCTTC; CDR3 protein: CATSRDSSYNEQFF
D gene: TRBD2; CDR3 length: 16; clone size: NA; V gene: TRBV4-1; J gene: TRBJ2-1; CDR3 DNA: TGCGCCAGCAGCCAAGTGTTGGAGGGGAGGGCCGGTGAGCAGTTCTTC; CDR3 protein: CASSQVLEGRAGEQFF
D gene: TRBD1; CDR3 length: 14; clone size: NA; V gene: TRBV7-2; J gene: TRBJ1-1; CDR3 DNA: TGTGCCAGCAGCTTAGTTGGGACAGGCACTGAAGCTTTCTTT; CDR3 protein: CASSLVGTGTEAFF
D gene: NA; CDR3 length: 15; clone size: NA; V gene: TRBV6-5; J gene: TRBJ1-1; CDR3 DNA: TGTGCCAGCAGTCACCCCGAGACAGGAGATACTGAAGCTTTCTTT; CDR3 protein: CASSHPETGDTEAFF
D gene: TRBD1; CDR3 length: 18; clone size: NA; V gene: TRBV7-9; J gene: TRBJ1-1; CDR3 DNA: TGTGCCAGCAGCTCCTACGGGACAGGGGGACGATCCCGCACTGAAGCTTTCTTT; CDR3 protein: CASSSYGTGGRSRTEAFF
D gene: TRBD1; CDR3 length: 15; clone size: few; V gene: TRBV20-1; J gene: TRBJ1-6; CDR3 DNA: TGCAGTGCTAGAAACAGGGGGCGAGATAATTCACCCCTCCACTTT; CDR3 protein: CSARNRGRDNSPLHF
D gene: NA; CDR3 length: 15; clone size: NA; V gene: TRBV2; J gene: TRBJ2-7; CDR3 DNA: TGTGCCAGCACCCAACTCCGGGCCTCAAGCTACGAGCAGTACTTC; CDR3 protein: CASTQLRASSYEQYF
D gene: TRBD2; CDR3 length: 15; clone size: few; V gene: TRBV7-2; J gene: TRBJ2-1; CDR3 DNA: TGTGCCAGCAGCTCACTAGCGGCAACCTACAATGAGCAGTTCTTC; CDR3 protein: CASSSLAATYNEQFF
D gene: NA; CDR3 length: 13; clone size: NA; V gene: TRBV7-9; J gene: TRBJ1-2; CDR3 DNA: TGTGCCAGCAGCTTAGGGCAGGGGATGGGCTACACCTTC; CDR3 protein: CASSLGQGMGYTF
D gene: NA; CDR3 length: 15; clone size: few; V gene: TRBV24-1; J gene: TRBJ2-2; CDR3 DNA: TGTGCCACCAGTGATTTGTGGGCTTCAACCGGGGAGCTGTTTTTT; CDR3 protein: CATSDLWASTGELFF
D gene: NA; CDR3 length: 16; clone size: few; V gene: TRBV10-2; J gene: TRBJ2-2; CDR3 DNA: TGCGCCAGCACAGGGCAATTAAGTCCCGCTGCGGGGGAGCTGTTTTTT; CDR3 protein: CASTGQLSPAAGELFF